What follows is one T cell receptor beta chain and its context. The CDR3 length is 14 residues. CDR1 MGHDK and CDR2 SYGVNS come from the germline V gene. Trimming took 1 base from V and 2 from J, leaving 8 bases between them. Clones were sequenced by immunoSEQ multiplex PCR, and TCRdb holds only the in-frame ones, with some missing. Of 250,000 to 350,000 clones listed, roughly 87% are singletons. The data originate from a study of blood T cell repertoires in COVID-19. Sequencing was performed on peripheral blood. The V gene is TRBV25-1, the J gene TRBJ1-2; D uncertain. The receptor was derived from a man aged 18 to 30 with active or convalescent COVID-19. The CDR3: CASSEFGQNYGYTF. CDR3 DNA sequence: TGTGCCAGCAGTGAATTTGGGCAGAACTATGGCTACACCTTC.